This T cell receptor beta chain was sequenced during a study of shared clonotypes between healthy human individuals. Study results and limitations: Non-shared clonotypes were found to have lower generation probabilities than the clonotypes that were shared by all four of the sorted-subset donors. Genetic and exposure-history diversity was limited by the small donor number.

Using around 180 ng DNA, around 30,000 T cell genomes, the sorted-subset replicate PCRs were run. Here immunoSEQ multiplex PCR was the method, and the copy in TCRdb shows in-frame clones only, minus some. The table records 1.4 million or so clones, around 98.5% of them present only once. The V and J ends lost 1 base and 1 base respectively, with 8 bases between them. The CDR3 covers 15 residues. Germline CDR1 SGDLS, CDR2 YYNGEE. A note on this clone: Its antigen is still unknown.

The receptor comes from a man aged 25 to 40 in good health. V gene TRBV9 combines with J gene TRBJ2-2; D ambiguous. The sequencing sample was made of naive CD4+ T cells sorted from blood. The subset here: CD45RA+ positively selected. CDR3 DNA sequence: TGTGCCAGCAGCGTAATTGCCCAGAACACCGGGGAGCTGTTTTTT. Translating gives CASSVIAQNTGELFF.